This T cell receptor beta chain was recorded in a study of T cell repertoires in cytomegalovirus infection. Study-wide background: Evidence of both CMV infection and a matching HLA type came from public TCR beta signatures.

TCRdb processed the reads anew with MiXCR; each CDR3 protein has one entry. Of about 220,000 distinct CDR3 sequences in the sample, 35% to 45% were seen once. The CDR3 spans 14 residues. J was trimmed by 5 bases and V by 6 bases; bases with no gene match: 6. For this clonotype: Its antigen remains unknown.

The origin of this receptor is a human donor in good health (CMV status not recorded). Some clones in this sample may be carry-over from other donors' samples. The chain joins TRBV12-3 or TRBV12-4 to TRBJ1-1, with 10 bases fitting TRBD1. Here the sequenced sample was CD8+ T cells from cultured PBMCs, taken from culture after CMV antigen stimulation. The CDR3: CASSRQGARTEAFF. The CDR3, as DNA: TGTGCCAGCAGCCGACAGGGGGCGAGGACTGAAGCTTTCTTT.